Following are 9 T cell receptor beta chains from one sample sequenced in a study of blood T cells in healthy people across ages. A J-beta primer mix and a sample-barcoded 5' primer were used in a second PCR of about 7 to 12 cycles. TCRdb re-called the 5' RACE reads through MiXCR, storing one row per CDR3 protein. Among under 700,000 distinct CDR3 sequences listed, less than 25% were seen once. This same sample was also part of a study on T cells of mothers and their children.

The specimen sequenced was blood. The receptor set was obtained from a boy between 5 and 17 years old in good health.

J is TRBJ1-4 and V is TRBV4-3, with D maybe TRBD1 (5 bases). Trimming pared 6 bases from V and 0 bases from J, leaving 17 bases between. Germline values: CDR1 LGHNA, CDR2 YSLEER. The CDR3 has 17 residues. The CDR3 DNA reads TGCGCCAGCAGTTGGTCGGACAATCTTGCAACTAATGAAAAACTGTTTTTT. Translating gives CASSWSDNLATNEKLFF.

The rearrangement uses TRBV7-2 and TRBJ2-4; no reliable D call. Trimming took off 10 bases at V and 0 bases at J, with 13 bases between the two ends. The V gene's germline CDR1 is SGHTA and CDR2 FQGNSA. The CDR3 runs to 14 residues. The CDR3 DNA is TGTGCCACCGCTCCAAGCCTAGCCAAAAACATTCAGTACTTC. Translating it yields CATAPSLAKNIQYF. Together with reference TRBV7-2 and TRBJ2-4, the CDR3 gives the full variable domain: GAGVSQSPSNKVTEKGKDVELRCDPISGHTALYWYRQSLGQGLEFLIYFQGNSAPDKSGLPSDRFSAERTGGSVSTLTIQRTQQEDSAVYLCATAPSLAKNIQYFGAGTRLSVL.

The chain couples TRBV25-1 to TRBJ1-2, with TRBD1 as a possible D gene (5 bases). Germline-derived CDR1 and CDR2 are MGHDK and SYGVNS. V was clipped by 10 bases and J by 1 base, with 16 bases between them. This CDR3 has 14 amino acids. The CDR3 coding sequence is TGTGCCACCGGAGGAGGGGATTTTAACTATGGCTACACCTTC. This sequence encodes CATGGGDFNYGYTF.

With respect to this clonotype: A read error may produce the germline difference seen at one junction end. The V and J genes are TRBV20-1 and TRBJ2-5; 15 bases are shared with TRBD2. The DNA end is a closer match to TRBJ2-1, so the J assignment may be wrong. This CDR3 is built from 18 residues. The germline V gene encodes CDR1 DFQATT and CDR2 SNEGSKA (reference sequence). CDR3 nucleotide sequence: TGCAGTGCTTTGGGGGGACTAGCGGGAGGTAAATCCTACAGTGAGCAGTTCTTC. This encodes CSALGGLAGGKSYSEQFF.

The J gene is TRBJ1-2, the V gene TRBV6-6; 7 bases map to TRBD1. With 4 bases clipped from V and 8 bases from J, the junction kept 13 bases outside the gene matches. The CDR3 is made up of 15 amino acids. The germline gives CDR1 MNHNY, CDR2 SVGAGI (reference sequence). The CDR3, as DNA: TGTGCCAGCAGTTTCGTGGGACAGAATCTTGAGGGCTACACCTTC. Its translation: CASSFVGQNLEGYTF.

This clonotype was seen only a few times. V gene TRBV7-9 combines with J gene TRBJ2-4; D uncertain. Germline lookup yields CDR1 SEHNR and CDR2 FQNEAQ (reference sequence). The CDR3 runs 14 residues. V shed 2 bases and J shed 4 bases, with 9 bases lying between them. The CDR3 sequence: CASSLSSSKNIQYF. The CDR3 nucleotides read TGTGCCAGCAGCTTATCCTCAAGTAAAAACATTCAGTACTTC.

The sample holds a few counts of this clonotype. The chain employs TRBV4-3 and TRBJ2-2, with no clear D. The CDR3 is 15 residues long. Germline V gene sequence: CDR1 LGHNA, CDR2 YSLEER. The V end lost 2 bases, the J end lost 4 bases, and 11 bases lay between the germline ends. The DNA of the CDR3 is TGCGCCAGCAGCCAATTAGATTCGAGCACCGGGGAGCTGTTTTTT. This gives the protein CASSQLDSSTGELFF.

This clonotype was recorded a few times. The CDR3 sequence: CASNSNPGSTGANVLTF. The CDR3 nucleotides are TGTGCCAGCAACTCAAACCCTGGAAGCACCGGGGCCAACGTCCTGACTTTC. The chain joins TRBV7-2 to TRBJ2-6, with D uncertain. The CDR3 loop spans 17 amino acids. V gave up 7 bases and J gave up 4 bases, with 20 bases separating them. The germline CDR1 and CDR2 sequences are SGHTA and FQGNSA.

The chain recombines TRBV5-1 with TRBJ2-3; a weak D match, TRBD1 (6 bases). CDR3 length equals 17 residues. Germline loops: CDR1 SGHRS, CDR2 YFSETQ. V lost 2 bases and J 4 bases, leaving 20 bases between the germline ends. The CDR3, as DNA: TGCGCCAGCAGCTTATTTACAGGGCACGTCGGGGCAGATACGCAGTATTTT. It encodes CASSLFTGHVGADTQYF.